The 19 T cell receptor beta chains in this list originate from one sample, sequenced in a study of T-cell reconstitution after alpha-beta-depleted transplantation in children. Preparation of the TCRbeta library used unique molecular identifiers. MiXCR was run by TCRdb on the PCR reads, yielding one entry per CDR3 protein. In the table there are hundreds of thousands of distinct CDR3 sequences, about a sixth of which are singletons. The sample here was PBMCs, mostly from graft donor cells, taken 360 days after TCRalphabeta/CD19-depleted stem cell transplant. These receptors all come from a male patient aged 2-10 years who had a stem cell transplant for acute lymphoblastic leukemia, so the T cells may come from the graft donor.

The chain is built from TRBV7-2 and TRBJ1-5; D is uncertain. The CDR3 is made up of 14 amino acids. Per the germline V gene, CDR1 is SGHTA and CDR2 is FQGNSA. V gave up 2 bases and J gave up 6 bases, with 11 bases separating them. CDR3 nucleotides: TGTGCCAGCAGCTTACGCGGGGAAAGTCAGCCCCAGCATTTT. Its protein is CASSLRGESQPQHF.

In its sample, this clonotype was seen a few times. The chain combines TRBV11-1 with TRBJ2-4; no clear D gene. From germline, CDR1 is SGHAT and CDR2 FQDESV (reference sequence). The CDR3 runs to 18 residues. V lost 0 bases, J lost 1 base, and 16 bases lay in between. The CDR3 coding sequence is TGTGCCAGCAGCTTAGCAGGAGATCCAAACGTGGCCAAAAACATTCAGTACTTC. This encodes CASSLAGDPNVAKNIQYF.

The table lists this clonotype with a few counts. This rearrangement joins TRBV24-1 to TRBJ2-3, with 8 bases identical to TRBD2. This CDR3 is built from 14 residues. Germline trimming cut 9 bases from V and 5 bases from J; bases unmatched to any gene: 9. Germline CDR1 is KGHDR and CDR2 is SFDVKD. CDR3 DNA sequence: TGTGCCACCGGGCCGGGGGGGCTGGTAGATACGCAGTATTTT. This translates into CATGPGGLVDTQYF.

The count of this clonotype is one. The V gene is TRBV15, the J gene TRBJ1-4; D unresolved. V was trimmed by 1 base and J by 8 bases, leaving 11 bases between them. Germline V lookup: CDR1 LNHNV, CDR2 YYDKDF (reference sequence). This CDR3 is built from 14 residues. This CDR3 reads CATSRALFPEKLFF. CDR3 DNA: TGTGCCACCAGCAGAGCCCTCTTTCCGGAAAAACTGTTTTTT.

A word on this clonotype: A read error may explain this, as a much larger clone is one base away. This is likely a read error, given that the CDR3 carries no conserved phenylalanine or tryptophan at its end. The chain couples TRBV29-1 to TRBJ1-5; D is unresolved. Deletions cut 4 bases from V and 6 bases from J, with 10 bases between. CDR1 SQVTM and CDR2 ANQGSEA come from the germline V gene. The CDR3 has 12 residues. The CDR3 spells CSVGGPGQPQHC. CDR3 nucleotides: TGCAGCGTTGGGGGTCCGGGTCAGCCCCAGCATTGT.

This clonotype showed up many times. The chain recombines TRBV19 with TRBJ1-5, with D possibly being TRBD1 (6 bases). V was shortened by 1 base and J by 4 bases, with 17 bases between the two germline ends. The CDR3 runs 17 residues. The V gene's germline CDR1 is LNHDA and CDR2 SQIVND (reference sequence). The CDR3 sequence is CASSIGRIGTPNQPQHF. CDR3 DNA: TGTGCCAGTAGTATAGGAAGAATCGGGACACCTAATCAGCCCCAGCATTTT.

This clonotype turned up a few times. The rearrangement joins TRBV6-5 to TRBJ2-1; 7 nucleotides agree with TRBD1. The germline V gene encodes CDR1 MNHEY and CDR2 SVGAGI. The CDR3 sequence is 15 residues long. V lost 4 bases, J lost 3 bases, and 6 bases stayed unmatched. CDR3 in DNA: TGTGCCAGCAGTTTAGTCCAGGGGGTCTACAATGAGCAGTTCTTC. Amino acid sequence: CASSLVQGVYNEQFF.

The chain is built from TRBV5-1 and TRBJ2-3; 11 nucleotides match TRBD2. The CDR3 spans 20 residues. V lost 0 bases to trimming and J lost 0 bases; unmatched junction nucleotides: 12. The germline V gene has CDR1 SGHRS and CDR2 YFSETQ. The CDR3 here is CASSLARLAGGASSTDTQYF. CDR3 nucleotide sequence: TGCGCCAGCAGCTTGGCCCGGCTAGCGGGGGGAGCTTCTAGCACAGATACGCAGTATTTT.

This clonotype was recorded at least ten times. The chain joins TRBV6-2 or TRBV6-3 to TRBJ2-1; 14 bases agree with TRBD2. V lost 1 base, J lost 0 bases, and 8 bases stayed unmatched. The CDR3 loop spans 20 amino acids. Germline V lookup: CDR1 MNHEY, CDR2 SVGEGT. CDR3 protein: CASSYFGTSGGWSSYNEQFF. CDR3 DNA: TGTGCCAGCAGTTACTTCGGGACTAGCGGGGGATGGAGCTCCTACAATGAGCAGTTCTTC.

The chain carries TRBV28 and TRBJ2-3; the match to TRBD2 covers 14 bases. The CDR3 length is 15 residues. Germline-derived CDR1 and CDR2 are MDHEN and SYDVKM. With V trimmed by 7 bases and J by 4 bases, 4 bases remained unmatched. CDR3 nucleotide sequence: TGTGCCAGCAAGACTAGCGGGGGGGCAGCAGATACGCAGTATTTT. It translates to CASKTSGGAADTQYF.

The rearrangement joins TRBV28 to TRBJ1-5; D is possibly TRBD1 (6 bases). V lost 7 bases and J lost 6, with 22 bases in between. Germline values: CDR1 MDHEN, CDR2 SYDVKM. The CDR3 is 16 residues long. As DNA, the CDR3 is TGTGCCAGCATGACCGGGGGCAGTTTAGGGGGTCAGCCCCAGCATTTT. Protein product: CASMTGGSLGGQPQHF. The variable domain in full, with the rest retrieved from reference TRBV28 and TRBJ1-5, is DVKVTQSSRYLVKRTGEKVFLECVQDMDHENMFWYRQDPGLGLRLIYFSYDVKMKEKGDIPEGYSVSREKKERFSLILESASTNQTSMYLCASMTGGSLGGQPQHFGDGTRLSIL.

There are a few counts of this clonotype. V is TRBV2 and J is TRBJ2-3; TRBD1 might be the D (6 bases). This CDR3 has 16 amino acids. Germline CDR1 and CDR2: SNHLY and FYNNEI. V was shortened by 8 bases and J by 2 bases, with 20 bases between the two germline ends. The CDR3 coding sequence is TGTGCCAGCGACAGGACGACGAGGGTCCTCACAGATACGCAGTATTTT. It specifies CASDRTTRVLTDTQYF. The full variable domain, rest sourced from reference TRBV2 and TRBJ2-3, is EPEVTQTPSHQVTQMGQEVILRCVPISNHLYFYWYRQILGQKVEFLVSFYNNEISEKSEIFDDQFSVERPDGSNFTLKIRSTKLEDSAMYFCASDRTTRVLTDTQYFGPGTRLTVL.

In its sample, this clonotype was seen a few times. This rearrangement joins TRBV20-1 to TRBJ2-7, with D unresolved. This CDR3 is built from 13 residues. The germline V and J ends were trimmed by 1 base and 4 bases, with 11 bases remaining between them. Germline-derived CDR1 and CDR2 are DFQATT and SNEGSKA (reference sequence). CDR3 sequence: CSARAPPGYEQYF. The CDR3 DNA follows: TGCAGTGCTAGAGCCCCCCCGGGTTACGAGCAGTACTTC.

The rearrangement uses TRBV15 and TRBJ2-1; tentative D call: TRBD2 (6 bases). Germline assignment: CDR1 LNHNV and CDR2 YYDKDF (reference sequence). V was shortened by 0 bases and J by 13 bases, with 13 bases between the two germline ends. The CDR3 has 13 residues. Here the CDR3 DNA reads TGTGCCACCAGCAGAGACCTAGCGAGAGACCAGTTCTTC. It codes for CATSRDLARDQFF.

This clonotype has more than one count but fewer than ten. This chain connects TRBV20-1 to TRBJ2-4, with D unresolved. Trimming cost V 6 bases and J 2 bases, with 23 bases left between them. Looked up from germline, CDR1 is DFQATT and CDR2 is SNEGSKA (reference sequence). The CDR3 runs 17 residues. The CDR3 reads CSAVVPTVEYTKNIQYF. CDR3 nucleotide sequence: TGCAGTGCCGTAGTTCCCACGGTGGAGTACACCAAAAACATTCAGTACTTC.

The chain has TRBV7-2 and TRBJ2-7, with TRBD2 matching 9 bases. CDR3 length: 16 amino acids. V lost 0 bases to trimming and J lost 2 bases; unmatched junction nucleotides: 5. Germline V gene data show CDR1 as SGHTA and CDR2 as FQGNSA. CDR3 nucleotide sequence: TGTGCCAGCAGCTTAGCCCTAGCGGGGAACCCCTACGAGCAGTACTTC. Residues: CASSLALAGNPYEQYF.

The chain combines TRBV12-3 or TRBV12-4 with TRBJ2-7; TRBD1 matches 7 bases. J gave up 5 bases and V 5 bases, and 9 bases lay outside the gene matches. This CDR3 comprises 14 residues. The CDR3, as DNA: TGTGCCAGCAGTCCCCTCGACAGGGCTGACGAGCAGTACTTC. Amino acids: CASSPLDRADEQYF.

This clonotype was counted between two and nine times. The chain has TRBV12-3 or TRBV12-4 and TRBJ2-7, with D unclear. The V and J ends lost 6 bases and 7 bases respectively, with 10 bases between them. This CDR3 is built from 11 residues. CDR3 sequence reads: CASSLGSEQYF. DNA for the CDR3: TGTGCCAGCAGCCTAGGTAGTGAGCAGTACTTC.

This clonotype was seen ten or more times. This chain joins TRBV4-1 and TRBJ1-1, with D unclear. Trimming left V 1 base short and J 4 bases short, with 10 bases between. There are 14 residues in the CDR3. CDR1 MGHRA and CDR2 YSYEKL come from the germline V gene. The CDR3: CASSQGGVVTEAFF. CDR3 in DNA: TGCGCCAGCAGCCAAGGGGGAGTTGTCACTGAAGCTTTCTTT.